This is a list of T cell receptor beta chains from one sample in a study of OX40 agonist ivuxolimab in advanced cancers. TCRdb keeps only in-frame clones here, not all; method: immunoSEQ multiplex PCR. This sample has around 88,000 clones, with about 92% found just once. Source: CD4+ or CD8+ T cells sorted from blood, taken in a trial of the OX40 agonist ivuxolimab. The receptors were gathered from an adult with an advanced solid tumor such as melanoma, head and neck, liver or kidney cancer. Both conserved end residues are part of each CDR3. The order of the fields is D gene, J gene, clone size, V gene, CDR3 DNA, CDR3 protein. D genes are given only for firm matches. Where a row states a size, it is once, few, many or the class of an expanded clone; other rows omit it.

>.|TRBJ1-2|.|TRBV2
TGTGCCAGCAGTGAAGTAGAAGGGGCAAGCCCTACTTATGGCTACACCTTC
CASSEVEGASPTYGYTF
>TRBD2|TRBJ2-1|.|TRBV6-1
TGTGCCAGCAGTGAGGGACTAGCGGGCTACAATGAGCAGTTCTTC
CASSEGLAGYNEQFF
>.|TRBJ2-3|.|TRBV2
TGTGCCAGCAGTGAATCGATGGGCACAGATACGCAGTATTTT
CASSESMGTDTQYF
>.|TRBJ1-5|.|TRBV10-3
TGTGCCACACTCGCGGGGCCGGGGGAGCCCCAGCATTTT
CATLAGPGEPQHF
>TRBD2|TRBJ2-3|.|TRBV30
TGTGCCTGGAGGGGACTAGCGGGGGCCTCTAGCACAGATACGCAGTATTTT
CAWRGLAGASSTDTQYF
>.|TRBJ2-1|.|TRBV14
TGTGCCAGCAGCCAAGTGTGGGTGGGGGAGCAGTTCTTC
CASSQVWVGEQFF
>TRBD2|TRBJ2-1|.|TRBV7-2
TGTGCCAGCAGCTCAGGGAAGCTAGCGGGCTACTACAATGAGCAGTTCTTC
CASSSGKLAGYYNEQFF
>TRBD2|TRBJ2-5|once|TRBV10-1
TGCGCCAGCTCCTCCGGGACTAGCGGGACCCAAGAGACCCAGTACTTC
CASSSGTSGTQETQYF
>.|TRBJ1-3|.|TRBV5-4
TGTGCCAGCAGCTCCCCAGGCTCTGGAAACACCATATATTTT
CASSSPGSGNTIYF
>.|TRBJ2-7|.|TRBV21-1
TGTGCCAGAGCCACTCTGGAGAAACTAGCGGGTCTCGAGCAGTACTTC
CARATLEKLAGLEQYF
>.|TRBJ2-7|.|TRBV6-5
TGTGCCAGCAGTTACTTCGACGAGCAGTACTTC
CASSYFDEQYF
>TRBD2|TRBJ2-1|.|TRBV27
TGTGCCAGCAGTCCAACACGACCGGGGACTAGCGGGAGGTACAATGAGCAGTTCTTC
CASSPTRPGTSGRYNEQFF
>.|TRBJ2-1|.|TRBV7-2
TGTGCCAGCAGCTCACCTCCCATTGTTGAGCAGTTCTTC
CASSSPPIVEQFF
>TRBD1|TRBJ1-1|once|TRBV27
TGTGCCAGCAGTTTACTACCGGGACAGGGGTCAGAAGCTTTCTTT
CASSLLPGQGSEAFF
>TRBD2|TRBJ2-7|.|TRBV6-6
TGTGCCAGCAGTTATTCGGGACTAAACTACGAGCAGTACTTC
CASSYSGLNYEQYF
>.|TRBJ2-1|.|TRBV2
TGTGCCAGCAAAAAGAGGCCCCAGGGCACCCACCCTCGAAATGAGCAGTTCTTC
CASKKRPQGTHPRNEQFF
>.|TRBJ1-4|.|TRBV5-1
TGCGCCAGCAGCTTGGGTCCGGACCAGCTTTACTATGAAAAACTGTTTTTT
CASSLGPDQLYYEKLFF